This is a list of T cell receptor beta chains from one sample in a study of lymphopenia after photon versus proton radiotherapy. The data were produced by immunoSEQ multiplex PCR, yet TCRdb's version contains in-frame clones alone and is incomplete. The sample lists roughly 35,000 clones, approximately 81% occurring once. Sequences were derived from peripheral blood, sampled from a patient treated with photon-based radiotherapy. The receptors stem from a man in his fifties or sixties with gastric cancer. CDR3s include the opening cysteine and the closing phenylalanine or tryptophan. A D gene is named only where the DNA matches it firmly. Some rows have no size entry. The others give once, few or many, or a class for an expanded clone.

d_call	j_call	v_call	clone_size	cdr3_aa	cdr3_nt
TRBD1	TRBJ2-7	TRBV7-6	.	CASSLRQGRLYEQYF	TGTGCCAGCAGCTTAAGACAGGGGCGACTCTACGAGCAGTACTTC
.	TRBJ2-1	TRBV19	once	CASSNYYNEQFF	TGTGCCAGTAGTAACTATTACAATGAGCAGTTCTTC
.	TRBJ2-3	TRBV19	.	CASSITDTQYF	TGTGCCAGTAGTATAACAGATACGCAGTATTTT
.	TRBJ1-2	TRBV18	.	CASSPLGQIYGYTF	TGTGCCAGCTCACCACTCGGACAGATCTATGGCTACACCTTC
.	TRBJ2-6	TRBV29-1	.	CSGLAGANVLTF	TGCAGCGGCCTTGCGGGGGCCAACGTCCTGACTTTC
TRBD2	TRBJ2-7	TRBV7-2	.	CASSMGLASSYEQYF	TGTGCCAGCAGCATGGGACTAGCGAGCTCCTACGAGCAGTACTTC
.	TRBJ2-3	TRBV7-3	.	CASSLRGSNTDTQYF	TGTGCCAGCAGCCTTAGGGGAAGTAACACAGATACGCAGTATTTT
.	TRBJ1-2	TRBV7-9	.	CASSLDRANYGYTF	TGTGCCAGCAGCTTAGACAGGGCTAACTATGGCTACACCTTC
.	TRBJ2-3	TRBV12-2	.	CASRIRPGGKSTDTQYF	TGTGCAAGTCGCATCAGGCCTGGTGGGAAAAGCACAGATACGCAGTATTTT
.	TRBJ1-3	TRBV2	few	CASSASEAVSGNTIYF	TGTGCCAGCAGTGCTTCCGAGGCGGTCTCTGGAAACACCATATATTTT
.	TRBJ1-1	TRBV11-2	.	CASLDMNTEAFF	TGTGCCAGTCTCGACATGAACACTGAAGCTTTCTTT
.	TRBJ1-5	TRBV27	.	CASSPSGQPQHF	TGTGCCAGCAGTCCGTCAGGTCAGCCCCAGCATTTT
TRBD1	TRBJ2-1	TRBV19	.	CASSHPPGQGSNEQFF	TGTGCCAGTAGTCACCCTCCGGGACAGGGTTCCAATGAGCAGTTCTTC
.	TRBJ1-1	TRBV7-3	.	CASSQGPGNTEAFF	TGTGCCAGCAGTCAAGGGCCGGGGAACACTGAAGCTTTCTTT
.	TRBJ2-4	TRBV5-6	.	CASSLAGDAWNIQYF	TGTGCCAGCAGCTTGGCAGGGGACGCCTGGAACATTCAGTACTTC
TRBD1	TRBJ2-7	TRBV7-9	.	CASSSDRGPSQQYF	TGTGCCAGCAGCTCGGACAGGGGGCCCTCTCAGCAGTACTTC
TRBD1	TRBJ2-3	TRBV5-1	.	CASSLGDRDTQYF	TGCGCCAGCAGCTTGGGGGACAGAGATACGCAGTATTTT
.	TRBJ1-3	TRBV7-8	.	CASSPHPARRIHTIYF	TGTGCCAGCAGCCCTCACCCCGCCAGGCGTATTCACACCATATATTTT
.	TRBJ1-2	TRBV19	.	CASSPDPGTPYGYTF	TGTGCCAGTAGTCCCGACCCGGGGACACCCTATGGCTACACCTTC
.	TRBJ1-3	TRBV5-5	medium-sized	CASSLYQGTGNTIYF	TGTGCCAGCAGCTTGTATCAGGGAACAGGAAACACCATATATTTT
.	TRBJ2-7	TRBV5-6	.	CASSIGPVSYEQYF	TGTGCCAGCAGTATCGGGCCGGTCTCCTACGAGCAGTACTTC
.	TRBJ2-3	TRBV30	.	CAWSPKDTQYF	TGTGCCTGGAGTCCCAAAGATACGCAGTATTTT
TRBD2	TRBJ2-1	TRBV5-4	.	CASSLPGLAGTNEQFF	TGTGCCAGCAGCTTGCCCGGACTAGCGGGTACAAATGAGCAGTTCTTC
.	TRBJ2-1	TRBV9	.	CASSLSGSYNEQFF	TGTGCCAGCAGCCTCAGCGGGTCCTACAATGAGCAGTTCTTC
TRBD1	TRBJ2-1	TRBV11-2	.	CASSLTGVSGPLNNEQFF	TGTGCCAGCAGCCTGACAGGGGTGAGCGGACCTTTAAACAATGAGCAGTTCTTC
TRBD1	TRBJ2-7	TRBV7-9	.	CASSLARQGGYEQYF	TGTGCCAGCAGCTTAGCGAGACAGGGGGGCTACGAGCAGTACTTC
.	TRBJ2-2	TRBV7-2	.	CASSPGQPNTGELFF	TGTGCCAGCAGCCCAGGACAGCCGAACACCGGGGAGCTGTTTTTT
.	TRBJ2-7	TRBV18	.	CASSPYKSYEQYF	TGTGCCAGCTCACCTTACAAGTCCTACGAGCAGTACTTC
TRBD1	TRBJ2-5	TRBV18	.	CASSSNRGEETQYF	TGTGCCAGCTCGTCCAACAGGGGGGAAGAGACCCAGTACTTC
TRBD2	TRBJ2-7	TRBV2	.	CASSSGTRYEQYF	TGTGCCAGCAGTTCCGGGACTAGGTACGAGCAGTACTTC
.	TRBJ2-7	TRBV5-1	.	CASSLAETPGSYEQYF	TGCGCCAGCAGCTTGGCCGAGACCCCCGGGTCCTACGAGCAGTACTTC
TRBD2	TRBJ2-1	TRBV18	.	CASSPTSGYEQFF	TGTGCCAGCTCGCCGACTAGCGGGTATGAGCAGTTCTTC
.	TRBJ2-6	TRBV18	few	CASSPPGRENVLTF	TGTGCCAGCTCACCACCGGGACGGGAGAACGTCCTGACTTTC
.	TRBJ1-4	TRBV25-1	.	CASRKGDQGEKLFF	TGTGCCAGCAGGAAGGGGGACCAAGGGGAAAAACTGTTTTTT
.	TRBJ1-5	TRBV30	.	CAWSKDGSNQPQHF	TGTGCCTGGAGTAAGGACGGTAGCAATCAGCCCCAGCATTTT
TRBD2	TRBJ2-1	TRBV6-1	.	CASSVVSASGSKNEQFF	TGTGCCAGCAGTGTAGTAAGTGCTAGCGGGAGTAAAAATGAGCAGTTCTTC
.	TRBJ2-3	TRBV5-1	.	CASSPGTREDTQYF	TGCGCCAGCAGCCCAGGGACACGGGAAGATACGCAGTATTTT
.	TRBJ1-4	TRBV7-9	once	CASSLAGRGKLFF	TGTGCCAGCAGCTTAGCCGGGCGTGGAAAACTGTTTTTT
.	TRBJ2-7	TRBV21-1	few	CASTQGWHEQYF	TGTGCCAGCACCCAGGGGTGGCACGAGCAGTACTTC
TRBD1	TRBJ2-7	TRBV19	.	CATGQGYYEQYF	TGTGCCACCGGACAGGGTTATTACGAGCAGTACTTC